This T cell receptor (beta chain) was captured by sequencing in a study of shared clonotypes between healthy human individuals. Findings and caveats of the study: A handful of donors shared 4.5% to 6.5% of their naive CD4 clonotypes.

A note on this clone: Its matching antigen is unknown.

Clones were read by immunoSEQ multiplex PCR, and TCRdb kept only the in-frame ones, dropping some. Here the sample spans approximately 320,000 clones, more than 75% being singletons. V lost 6 bases to trimming and J lost 0 bases; unmatched junction nucleotides: 9. Germline CDR1 is MRHNA and CDR2 is SNTAGT. There are 18 residues in the CDR3. This sequence originates from a man younger than 30 in good health. This sequence joins TRBV6-4 and TRBJ1-6; 9 bases are shared with TRBD1. Sequenced material: memory CD8+ T cells sorted from blood. Stated subset: CD45RO+ cells pooled with CCR7-negative TemRA cells. This chain's CDR3 is CASRLDRGGVSYNSPLHF. The CDR3 nucleotides are TGTGCCAGCAGATTGGACAGGGGAGGGGTCTCCTATAATTCACCCCTCCACTTT.